This T cell receptor (beta chain) was identified in a study of persistence of HIV-infected CD4 T cells. Across the study: Isolated cells were CMV- and HIV-1 Gag-responding CD4+ T cells.

An overlapping HIV-1 Gag peptide pool stimulated these cells at about 1 ug/peptide/mL. CD40L-negative CD69-negative CD45RO-high memory CD4+ T cells were sorted as populations depleted of antigen-responding cells. This was the immunoSEQ version 4 assay in survey mode. The protocol was immunoSEQ multiplex PCR, while the TCRdb copy is restricted to in-frame clones and leaves out a portion. The sample carries approximately 39,000 clones, about 81% recorded once. Of note for this clone: As yet, its antigen is unknown.

This CDR3 comprises 12 residues. Germline CDR1 reads SGHTA; CDR2 reads FQGTGA. The V gene lost 4 bases and the J gene lost 6 bases, with 8 bases spanning the gap. This sample comprised cultured CD4+ T cells from PBMCs, obtained from a patient who received antiretroviral therapy. The chain couples TRBV7-3 to TRBJ2-3; possibly TRBD1 or TRBD2 for D (5 bases each). This TCR came from an adult with HIV. The donor label of this sample is uncertain. The CDR3 is CASSWGGDTQYF. The CDR3 bases are TGTGCCAGCAGCTGGGGCGGGGATACGCAGTATTTT.